This TCR beta chain was sequenced in a study of blood T cells in healthy people across ages. The donors, healthy Caucasians from Russia, were aged about 6 to 95. Each donor's blood draw was roughly 10 milliliters of peripheral blood. With V trimmed by 5 bases and J by 4 bases, 6 bases remained unmatched. The germline gives CDR1 KGHSH, CDR2 LQKENI. The CDR3 spans 15 residues. Together with a sample-barcoded 5' primer, a J-beta primer mix was included in a second PCR lasting roughly 6 to 12 cycles. Tagging of each cDNA molecule was performed by a template-switch adaptor with 12 random nucleotides. TCRdb re-called the 5' RACE reads through MiXCR, storing one row per CDR3 protein. The sample carries about a million distinct CDR3 sequences, around 46% recorded once.

This rearrangement joins TRBV18 to TRBJ2-1, with 9 bases that match TRBD2. The clonotype originates from a man younger than 45 in good health. The sample comprised blood. The CDR3: CASSSRLADYNEQFF. Here the CDR3 DNA reads TGTGCCAGCTCATCTCGACTAGCGGATTACAATGAGCAGTTCTTC.